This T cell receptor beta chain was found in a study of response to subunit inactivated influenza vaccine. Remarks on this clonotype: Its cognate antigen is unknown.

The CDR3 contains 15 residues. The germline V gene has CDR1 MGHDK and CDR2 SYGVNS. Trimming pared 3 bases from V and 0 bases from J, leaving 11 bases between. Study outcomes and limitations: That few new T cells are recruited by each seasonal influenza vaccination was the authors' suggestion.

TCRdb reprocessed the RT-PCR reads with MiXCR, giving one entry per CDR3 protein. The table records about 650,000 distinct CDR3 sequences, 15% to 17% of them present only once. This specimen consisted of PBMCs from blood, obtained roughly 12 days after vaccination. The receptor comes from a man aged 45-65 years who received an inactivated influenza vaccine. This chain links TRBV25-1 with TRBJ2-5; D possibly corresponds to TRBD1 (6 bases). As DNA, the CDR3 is TGTGCCAGCAGTGATCATGGACAGTACCAAGAGACCCAGTACTTC. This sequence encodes CASSDHGQYQETQYF.